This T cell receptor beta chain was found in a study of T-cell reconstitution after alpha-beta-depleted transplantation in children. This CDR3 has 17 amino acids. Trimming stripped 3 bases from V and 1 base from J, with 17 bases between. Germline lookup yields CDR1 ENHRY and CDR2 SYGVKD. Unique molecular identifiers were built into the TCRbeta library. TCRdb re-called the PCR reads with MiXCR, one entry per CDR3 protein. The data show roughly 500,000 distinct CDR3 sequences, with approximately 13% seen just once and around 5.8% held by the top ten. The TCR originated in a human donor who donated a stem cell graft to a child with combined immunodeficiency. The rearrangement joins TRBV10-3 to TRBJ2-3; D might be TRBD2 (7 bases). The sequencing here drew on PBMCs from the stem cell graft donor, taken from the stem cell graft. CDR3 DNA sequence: TGTGCCATCAGTGATCCCGCTCGGGGGGCGTGCACAGATACGCAGTATTTT. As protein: CAISDPARGACTDTQYF.